A selection of T cell receptor beta chains follows, all from one sample in a study of cytomegalovirus exposure and HLA in healthy donors. Method: immunoSEQ multiplex PCR; TCRdb's copy keeps in-frame clones and lacks some. Of 250,000 or so clones in the sample, around nine tenths are singletons; the top ten hold about 1.7%. Material: PBMCs. These receptors all stem from a girl aged 2 to 9 in good health and CMV-seronegative. The CDR3 runs from the conserved cysteine through the conserved F or W. D genes are given only for firm matches. Size is omitted from some rows. Given values are once, few, many or a class for expanded clones.

D,size,J,V,DNA,CDR3
.,once,TRBJ1-1,TRBV9,TGTGCCAGCAGCCCTACCACTGAAGCTTTCTTT,CASSPTTEAFF
TRBD1,.,TRBJ2-7,TRBV9,TGTGCCAGCAGCGCCTGGACAGGGGACGAGCAGTACTTC,CASSAWTGDEQYF
.,.,TRBJ1-2,TRBV6-5,TGTGCCAGCAGCCCCGGACTGCTCTATGGCTACACCTTC,CASSPGLLYGYTF
.,.,TRBJ2-2,TRBV5-1,TGCGCCAGCAGCTTGGTCCGGGCCGGGGAGCTGTTTTTT,CASSLVRAGELFF
.,.,TRBJ2-1,TRBV13,TGTGCCAGCAGCGCCGGAGGGGAGCAGTTCTTC,CASSAGGEQFF
TRBD2,.,TRBJ2-7,TRBV28,TGTGCCAGCAGTTTAGGGGGGGGACGGACTACCTACGAGCAGTACTTC,CASSLGGGRTTYEQYF
.,once,TRBJ2-5,TRBV14,TGTGCCAGCAGCCGCGGGCTAGAGACCCAGTACTTC,CASSRGLETQYF
.,.,TRBJ2-1,TRBV11-2,TGTGCCAGCAGCTTAGAAGGGTGGATTGTGGGCAACACGGGAAATGAGCAGTTCTTC,CASSLEGWIVGNTGNEQFF
TRBD1,.,TRBJ2-7,TRBV19,TGTGCCAGTTCCCCGCAGGGGGCTTATTACGAGCAGTACTTC,CASSPQGAYYEQYF
.,.,TRBJ2-7,TRBV5-1,TGCGCCAGCAGCTTGGAACTTCGGGTCGCCCCCTACGAGCAGTACTTC,CASSLELRVAPYEQYF
TRBD1,.,TRBJ1-4,TRBV2,TGTGCCAGCAGGGGTGTCCCCGGAGGACAGGTTAATGAAAAACTGTTTTTT,CASRGVPGGQVNEKLFF
.,.,TRBJ2-3,TRBV5-1,TGCGCCAGCAGCCGCGACTTTGAGAAGCAGTATTTT,CASSRDFEKQYF
.,.,TRBJ1-2,TRBV30,TGTGCCTGGTCACAGGGACCAAGGGTCTATGGCTACACCTTC,CAWSQGPRVYGYTF
TRBD2,.,TRBJ2-1,TRBV5-6,TGTGCCAGCAGCCGATCCTTCAGGCGGGAGGACTACAATGAGCAGTTCTTC,CASSRSFRREDYNEQFF
.,once,TRBJ2-7,TRBV5-1,TGCGCCAGCAGCGCCTCGGGTCAACTAGTCGTCAATTTC,CASSASGQLVVNF
TRBD1,.,TRBJ2-2,TRBV15,TGTGCCACCAGCTCCACCGGGACAGGGCCCGGGGAGCTGTTTTTT,CATSSTGTGPGELFF
TRBD1,.,TRBJ1-2,TRBV6-5,TGTGCCAGCAGTTACAGGCCGCAGGGGGCGGGCTATGGCTACACCTTC,CASSYRPQGAGYGYTF
.,once,TRBJ1-5,TRBV2,TGTGCCAGCAGTGAATTCCATCCACCCGACACAAAAGGGCCCCAGCATTTT,CASSEFHPPDTKGPQHF
.,.,TRBJ2-3,TRBV27,TGTGCCAGCAGTTTAATGGCTAGCGATACGCAGTATTTT,CASSLMASDTQYF
.,.,TRBJ2-1,TRBV7-8,TGTGCCAGCAGCTTAAGTACCGGCAATGAGCAGTTCTTC,CASSLSTGNEQFF
.,.,TRBJ1-5,TRBV6-5,TGTGCCAGCAGAGCCGACAGACGAAGCAATCAGCCCCAGCATTTT,CASRADRRSNQPQHF
.,.,TRBJ1-3,TRBV19,TGTGCCAGTAGAAGTTCGGGGCAGGGGCCCCGAAACACCATATATTTT,CASRSSGQGPRNTIYF
TRBD1,.,TRBJ2-3,TRBV7-9,TGTGCCAGCACTATCCGGGACAGGGAGAAAGATACGCAGTATTTT,CASTIRDREKDTQYF
TRBD2,.,TRBJ2-5,TRBV7-7,TGTGCTAGCTCCCGTACTAGCGGAACTCAAGAGACCCAGTACTTC,CASSRTSGTQETQYF
.,.,TRBJ2-7,TRBV12-1,TGTGCCAGCAGCGGGCGGGATCCCCTCTATGAGCAGTACTTC,CASSGRDPLYEQYF